The 23 T cell receptor beta chains in this list originate from one sample, sequenced in a study of T cell repertoires in cytomegalovirus infection. These TCRs' antigens remain unknown. Each CDR3 protein is one row after TCRdb ran MiXCR on the reads. The data hold approximately 76,000 distinct CDR3 sequences, with around 42% observed a single time. Material: CD8+ T cells from cultured PBMCs, obtained from culture after CMV antigen stimulation. These receptors all come from a human donor in good health (CMV status not recorded). Some clones in this sample may be carry-over from other donors' samples.

V gene TRBV20-1 combines with J gene TRBJ2-3; 9 nucleotides line up with TRBD2. The junction had 16 bases not matched to a gene; V was cut back by 5 bases and J by 4 bases. Germline V CDR1 and CDR2: DFQATT, SNEGSKA (reference sequence). CDR3 length: 17 residues. The CDR3 protein is CSAVAGASHLLADTQYF. CDR3 coding DNA: TGCAGTGCTGTAGCGGGGGCCAGTCACCTATTGGCAGATACGCAGTATTTT.

The genes are TRBV6-5 and TRBJ1-5; TRBD1 matches at 12 bases. Trimming took 5 bases from V and 2 from J; bases not matched to a gene: 13. CDR3 length: 19 amino acids. CDR1 MNHEY and CDR2 SVGAGI come from the germline V gene. Here the CDR3 reads CASSVRVRDRGLGNQPQHF. The CDR3 DNA is TGTGCCAGCAGTGTAAGGGTCCGGGACAGGGGGCTTGGCAATCAGCCCCAGCATTTT.

This clonotype has more than one count but fewer than ten. CDR3 DNA: TGCGCCAGCAGCCAAGATACAGGGATTATTTCTGGGGCCAACGTCCTGACTTTC. Translation: CASSQDTGIISGANVLTF. This chain uses TRBV4-3 with TRBJ2-6, with D perhaps matching TRBD1 (6 bases). V was shortened by 0 bases and J by 1 base, with 13 bases between the two germline ends. The length of the CDR3 is 18 residues. Germline V gene sequence: CDR1 LGHNA, CDR2 YSLEER.

In DNA, the CDR3 is TGTGCCAGCAGCTTAGGGGAGGACAGGAGGTTTTTT. This encodes CASSLGEDRRFF. The rearrangement uses TRBV7-4 and TRBJ2-2; a possible D gene is TRBD1 (7 bases). The germline gives CDR1 SGHVT, CDR2 SQSDAQ. V lost 1 base and J 16 bases, leaving 13 bases between the germline ends. The CDR3 spans 12 residues.

CDR3 nucleotide sequence: TGTGCCAGCAGTGCCCCTCCGGGGGGCATCGCGAACACCGGGGAGCTGTTTTTT. Its translation: CASSAPPGGIANTGELFF. V usage is TRBV6-6 and J usage is TRBJ2-2; D is perhaps TRBD2 (7 bases). Trimming pared 5 bases from V and 0 bases from J, leaving 19 bases between. Germline CDR1 MNHNY, CDR2 SVGAGI (reference sequence). This CDR3 has 18 residues.

The CDR3 protein is CASSLGYGDGSSYEQYF. CDR3 nucleotide sequence: TGCGCCAGCAGCTTGGGGTACGGGGACGGTAGCTCCTACGAGCAGTACTTC. The rearrangement links TRBV5-1 to TRBJ2-7; D may be TRBD1 or TRBD2 (5 bases each). The ends were cut back, 0 bases at V and 0 bases at J, with 16 bases in the middle. The CDR3 is made up of 17 amino acids. Germline CDR1 SGHRS, CDR2 YFSETQ.

The genes are TRBV6-6 and TRBJ2-7; D is uncertain. The CDR3 length is 13 residues. CDR1 is MNHNY, CDR2 SVGAGI, per germline (reference sequence). The germline V and J ends were trimmed by 5 bases and 4 bases, with 12 bases remaining between them. The CDR3 loop is CASSPPQVYEQYF. The CDR3 DNA reads TGTGCCAGCAGTCCCCCACAAGTATACGAGCAGTACTTC.

This clonotype was counted a single time. The genes are TRBV28 and TRBJ2-5; the D gene is possibly TRBD1 (5 bases). Between the trimmed V and J ends, which lost 6 bases and 1 base, there was a span of 15 bases. This CDR3 spans 15 amino acids. In germline, CDR1 is MDHEN, CDR2 SYDVKM. The CDR3 DNA follows: TGTGCCAGCAGCGAACGGCGACAGATCCAAGAGACCCAGTACTTC. Protein product: CASSERRQIQETQYF.

V and J are TRBV20-1 and TRBJ1-5, with no clear D. The CDR3 sequence is 15 residues long. The V gene's germline CDR1 is DFQATT and CDR2 SNEGSKA (reference sequence). Trimming cost V 0 bases and J 4 bases, with 13 bases left between them. For the CDR3, the DNA is TGCAGTGCTAGAGAAGTCGGACGGATAAATCAGCCCCAGCATTTT. As protein: CSAREVGRINQPQHF.

This clonotype was found many times. The rearrangement uses TRBV7-6 and TRBJ2-3; 8 bases map to TRBD2. The CDR3 runs to 14 residues. Germline trimming cut 5 bases from V and 4 bases from J; bases unmatched to any gene: 5. Per the germline V gene, CDR1 is SGHVS and CDR2 is FNYEAQ. For the CDR3, the DNA is TGTGCCAGCAGCCCGGGGGGGGCGTCAGATACGCAGTATTTT. It specifies CASSPGGASDTQYF.

With regard to this clonotype: This could be a read error, since a much larger clone is one nucleotide away. The chain uses TRBV12-3 or TRBV12-4 and TRBJ2-3; D unclear. The CDR3 has 12 amino acids. With 6 bases removed from V and 0 bases from J, the gap between germline ends came to 4 bases. The CDR3 DNA reads TGTGCCAGCAGCCGTAGCACAGATACGCAGTATTTT. As protein: CASSRSTDTQYF.

This sequence joins TRBV7-2 and TRBJ1-5, with a weak D call TRBD1 (5 bases). The germline CDR1 and CDR2 sequences are SGHTA and FQGNSA. CDR3 length: 17 residues. Trimming pared 2 bases from V and 2 bases from J, leaving 16 bases between. The CDR3 sequence is CASSLRDGRDGNQPQHF. The CDR3 DNA is TGTGCCAGCAGCTTACGGGACGGGAGGGATGGCAATCAGCCCCAGCATTTT. Drawing the rest from reference TRBV7-2 and TRBJ1-5, the complete variable domain is GAGVSQSPSNKVTEKGKDVELRCDPISGHTALYWYRQSLGQGLEFLIYFQGNSAPDKSGLPSDRFSAERTGGSVSTLTIQRTQQEDSAVYLCASSLRDGRDGNQPQHFGDGTRLSIL.

The chain combines TRBV5-4 with TRBJ2-1; a possible D gene is TRBD2 (5 bases). From germline, CDR1 is SGHNT and CDR2 YYREEE (reference sequence). Between the trimmed V and J ends, which lost 7 bases and 2 bases, there was a span of 19 bases. There are 16 residues in the CDR3. The CDR3: CASGDGRGTPYNEQFF. As DNA, the CDR3 is TGTGCCAGCGGGGATGGTCGGGGAACACCCTACAATGAGCAGTTCTTC.

V usage is TRBV6-2 or TRBV6-3 and J usage is TRBJ2-3; D gene uncertain. CDR1 is MNHEY, CDR2 SVGEGT, per germline. The CDR3 spans 14 residues. V lost 4 bases to trimming and J lost 0 bases, with 8 bases between them. The CDR3 DNA is TGTGCCAGCAGTTCCGGCAGGAGCACAGATACGCAGTATTTT. It specifies CASSSGRSTDTQYF.

This clonotype was seen only once. The chain uses TRBV2 and TRBJ2-1, with 12 positions matching TRBD1. The germline V gene encodes CDR1 SNHLY and CDR2 FYNNEI. The V gene end was trimmed by 7 bases and the J gene end by 7 bases; junction bases not matched to a gene: 5. The length of the CDR3 is 14 residues. The CDR3 is CASMPGQGANEQFF. The CDR3 DNA sequence: TGTGCCAGCATGCCGGGACAGGGGGCAAATGAGCAGTTCTTC.

The chain carries TRBV7-6 and TRBJ1-6, with a tentative D call TRBD1 (6 bases). Per the germline V gene, CDR1 is SGHVS and CDR2 is FNYEAQ. V lost 5 bases and J 3 bases, leaving 11 bases between the germline ends. The CDR3 length is 15 residues. The CDR3 coding sequence is TGTGCCAGCAGCGACAGGACCAACTATAATTCACCCCTCCACTTT. As protein: CASSDRTNYNSPLHF. The full variable domain, in which reference TRBV7-6 and TRBJ1-6 provide the parts outside the CDR3, is GAGVSQSPRYKVTKRGQDVALRCDPISGHVSLYWYRQALGQGPEFLTYFNYEAQQDKSGLPNDRFSAERPEGSISTLTIQRTEQRDSAMYRCASSDRTNYNSPLHFGNGTRLTVT.

This clonotype appeared a few times. The V and J genes are TRBV7-2 and TRBJ1-5; D is possibly TRBD1 (5 bases). The germline V gene encodes CDR1 SGHTA and CDR2 FQGNSA. Trimming stripped 1 base from V and 10 bases from J, with 11 bases between. This CDR3 spans 13 amino acids. The CDR3 region has the DNA TGTGCCAGCAGCTTAGGAACAGGTGGTCCCCAGCATTTT. This sequence encodes CASSLGTGGPQHF.

V is TRBV9 and J is TRBJ2-3; D might be TRBD1 (5 bases). Trimming left V 3 bases short and J 1 base short, with 9 bases between. Germline CDR1 reads SGDLS; CDR2 reads YYNGEE. The CDR3 consists of 14 residues. In DNA, the CDR3 is TGTGCCAGCAGCGCAGGGTTTCGCACAGATACGCAGTATTTT. Encoded protein: CASSAGFRTDTQYF. Together with reference TRBV9 and TRBJ2-3, the CDR3 gives the full variable domain: DSGVTQTPKHLITATGQRVTLRCSPRSGDLSVYWYQQSLDQGLQFLIQYYNGEERAKGNILERFSAQQFPDLHSELNLSSLELGDSALYFCASSAGFRTDTQYFGPGTRLTVL.

The gene calls are TRBV19 and TRBJ2-1; TRBD2 agrees at 11 bases. This CDR3 comprises 17 residues. Germline V gene data show CDR1 as LNHDA and CDR2 as SQIVND (reference sequence). Trimming removed 3 bases from V and 4 bases from J; junction bases left unmatched: 8. The DNA for the CDR3 is TGTGCCAGTAGTATCTCCTTAGCGGGGGGGGGATACAATGAGCAGTTCTTC. Its translation: CASSISLAGGGYNEQFF.

The chain has TRBV5-6 and TRBJ1-1; 7 nucleotides align to TRBD1. Germline trimming cut 6 bases from V and 3 bases from J; bases unmatched to any gene: 5. Germline-derived CDR1 and CDR2 are SGHDT and YYEEEE. The CDR3 covers 13 residues. The CDR3 spells CASMETGYTEAFF. The CDR3 DNA is TGTGCCAGCATGGAGACAGGGTACACTGAAGCTTTCTTT.

This clonotype has more than one count but fewer than ten. This chain links TRBV6-1 with TRBJ1-5, with D perhaps TRBD1 (6 bases). The ends were cut back, 7 bases at V and 7 bases at J, with 14 bases in the middle. The germline gives CDR1 MNHNS, CDR2 SASEGT. The CDR3 has 13 residues. The CDR3 protein is CASNLGGSQPQHF. The CDR3 region has the DNA TGTGCCAGCAACTTAGGGGGGTCCCAGCCCCAGCATTTT.

This clonotype was counted once. The DNA for the CDR3 is TGCAGTGCTAGAGATCGGGACCGGGGGCGGGACACTGAAGCTTTCTTT. Translating gives CSARDRDRGRDTEAFF. The gene calls are TRBV20-1 and TRBJ1-1; a weak D match, TRBD1 (6 bases). The V end was cut by 0 bases, the J end by 3 bases, with 17 bases between. The germline V gene encodes CDR1 DFQATT and CDR2 SNEGSKA (reference sequence). The length of the CDR3 is 16 residues.

This rearrangement joins TRBV7-2 to TRBJ2-1; D is unresolved. V lost 8 bases, J lost 4 bases, and 6 bases lay in between. Germline V gives CDR1 SGHTA, CDR2 FQGNSA. The CDR3 length is 11 residues. CDR3 sequence (DNA): TGTGCCAGCGGGGAATACAATGAGCAGTTCTTC. Protein sequence: CASGEYNEQFF.